The 12 T cell receptor beta chains listed next were all sequenced from one sample in a study of blood T cell repertoires in COVID-19. Libraries were prepared by immunoSEQ multiplex PCR; TCRdb keeps only in-frame clonotypes and omits some of them. The sample contains tens of thousands of clones, 65% to 85% of which appear only once. What was sequenced was peripheral blood. Receptors were obtained from a man in his sixties or seventies with active or convalescent COVID-19.

The table lists this clone with a count of one. The CDR3 spells CSGRLAGGETQYF. The CDR3 region has the DNA TGCAGCGGCCGACTAGCGGGGGGTGAGACCCAGTACTTC. The V call is TRBV29-1, the J call TRBJ2-5; 13 positions agree with TRBD2. V lost 7 bases to trimming and J lost 5 bases; unmatched junction nucleotides: 4. CDR3 length equals 13 residues. The germline V gene has CDR1 SQVTM and CDR2 ANQGSEA.

This clone was seen only once. The gene calls are TRBV28 and TRBJ1-3; D is ambiguous. With 6 bases removed from V and 2 bases from J, the gap between germline ends came to 29 bases. CDR3 size: 20 residues. Looked up from germline, CDR1 is MDHEN and CDR2 is SYDVKM. The CDR3 is CASSSYFRPRMALTGNTIYF. CDR3 sequence (DNA): TGTGCCAGCAGCAGCTACTTCAGGCCCCGGATGGCTCTAACTGGAAACACCATATATTTT.

The gene calls are TRBV10-2 and TRBJ2-3; possibly TRBD2 for D (7 bases). Deletions cut 6 bases from V and 2 bases from J, with 12 bases between. The CDR3 totals 14 residues. Per the germline V gene, CDR1 is WSHSY and CDR2 is SAAADI. The CDR3: CASRRGAVTDTQYF. CDR3 nucleotide sequence: TGCGCCAGCAGACGGGGGGCCGTCACAGATACGCAGTATTTT.

This chain joins TRBV18 and TRBJ2-3, with TRBD1 matching 10 bases. Trimming at V came to 10 bases and at J to 0 bases, leaving 4 bases not matched to a gene. The CDR3 runs to 14 residues. Germline V lookup: CDR1 KGHSH, CDR2 LQKENI. The CDR3 here is CATWGQGSTDTQYF. In nucleotides, the CDR3 is TGTGCCACTTGGGGACAGGGGAGCACAGATACGCAGTATTTT.

The CDR3 sequence: CASSYYYEQYF. CDR3 DNA: TGTGCCAGCAGCTATTACTACGAGCAGTACTTC. The V and J genes are TRBV7-4 and TRBJ2-7; the D is unclear. CDR3 length: 11 residues. Germline V gene sequence: CDR1 SGHVT, CDR2 SQSDAQ. V was shortened by 4 bases and J by 3 bases, with 4 bases between the two germline ends.

This clone is a singleton in its sample. V and J are TRBV28 and TRBJ1-3; the D gene is possibly TRBD1 (6 bases). V lost 2 bases, J lost 2 bases, and 10 bases lay in between. Germline V gene lookup returns CDR1 MDHEN and CDR2 SYDVKM. This CDR3 has 15 residues. In DNA, the CDR3 is TGTGCCAGCAGTTTAGGACAGCCAACTGGAAACACCATATATTTT. Amino acid sequence: CASSLGQPTGNTIYF. Complete variable domain (other parts from reference TRBV28 and TRBJ1-3): DVKVTQSSRYLVKRTGEKVFLECVQDMDHENMFWYRQDPGLGLRLIYFSYDVKMKEKGDIPEGYSVSREKKERFSLILESASTNQTSMYLCASSLGQPTGNTIYFGEGSWLTVV.

The chain recombines TRBV3-1 (or the pseudogene TRBV3-2) with TRBJ2-7; TRBD2 is a possible D gene (5 bases). V was cut by 4 bases and J by 3 bases, with 7 bases left in between. The CDR3 consists of 12 residues. Germline V lookup: CDR1 LGHDT, CDR2 YNNKEL (reference sequence). DNA for the CDR3: TGTGCCAGCAGCCGCACTAGCTACGAGCAGTACTTC. Protein: CASSRTSYEQYF.

This rearrangement joins TRBV3-1 (or the pseudogene TRBV3-2) to TRBJ1-2; tentative D call: TRBD1 (5 bases). The germline V gene encodes CDR1 LGHDT and CDR2 YNNKEL (reference sequence). The V and J ends lost 2 bases and 8 bases respectively, with 15 bases between them. The CDR3 length is 14 residues. CDR3 residues: CASSQPPWDLGYTF. DNA for the CDR3: TGTGCCAGCAGCCAACCTCCGTGGGACTTGGGCTACACCTTC.

V gene TRBV6-5 combines with J gene TRBJ2-5; 10 bases map to TRBD1. Trimming cost V 6 bases and J 4 bases; bases outside gene matches: 8. Germline values: CDR1 MNHEY, CDR2 SVGAGI. CDR3 length: 15 residues. CDR3 DNA: TGTGCCAGCAGAATGGGACAGGGGAGGTCAGAGACCCAGTACTTC. It codes for CASRMGQGRSETQYF.

V usage is TRBV21-1 and J usage is TRBJ1-2; the D call in the table, TRBD1, was not verified against the DNA. TRBV21-1 is flagged as a pseudogene. The CDR3 contains 10 residues. The CDR3 reads CARDSYGYTF. The CDR3 DNA sequence: TGTGCCAGGGACAGCTATGGCTACACCTTC.

J is TRBJ2-7 and V is TRBV2; 11 nucleotides line up with TRBD2. This CDR3 region has 14 residues. Germline CDR1 SNHLY, CDR2 FYNNEI. V lost 8 bases and J lost 2; bases outside the gene matches: 5. Here the CDR3 DNA reads TGTGCCAGCGCGAGACTAGCGGGGACCTACGAGCAGTACTTC. Translation: CASARLAGTYEQYF.

The chain uses TRBV7-9 and TRBJ2-3, with D perhaps TRBD1 (6 bases). V gave up 5 bases and J gave up 1 base, with 13 bases separating them. Germline V gives CDR1 SEHNR, CDR2 FQNEAQ (reference sequence). This CDR3 is 15 amino acids long. The CDR3 nucleotides are TGTGCCAGCAGCCCAACAGGGATGGGCACAGATACGCAGTATTTT. Translating it yields CASSPTGMGTDTQYF.